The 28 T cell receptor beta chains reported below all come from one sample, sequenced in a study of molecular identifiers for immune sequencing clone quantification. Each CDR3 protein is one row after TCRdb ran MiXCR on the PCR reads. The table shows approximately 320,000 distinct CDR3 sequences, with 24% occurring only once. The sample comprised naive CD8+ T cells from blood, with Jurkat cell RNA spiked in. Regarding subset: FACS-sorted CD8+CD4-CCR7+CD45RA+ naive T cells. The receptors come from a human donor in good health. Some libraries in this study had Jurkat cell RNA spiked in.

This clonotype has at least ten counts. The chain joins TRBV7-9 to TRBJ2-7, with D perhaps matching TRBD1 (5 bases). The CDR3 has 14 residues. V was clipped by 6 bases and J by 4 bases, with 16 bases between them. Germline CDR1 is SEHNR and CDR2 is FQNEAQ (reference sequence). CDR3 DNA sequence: TGTGCCAGCAGGGCCGGAGACAGTAAGTACGAGCAGTACTTC. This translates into CASRAGDSKYEQYF.

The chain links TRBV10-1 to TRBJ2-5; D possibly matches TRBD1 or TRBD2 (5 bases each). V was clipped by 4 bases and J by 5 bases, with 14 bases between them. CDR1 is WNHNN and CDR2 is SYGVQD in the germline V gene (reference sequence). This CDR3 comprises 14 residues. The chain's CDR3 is CASSGGTWGETQYF. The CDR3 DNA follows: TGCGCCAGCAGTGGTGGCACCTGGGGGGAGACCCAGTACTTC.

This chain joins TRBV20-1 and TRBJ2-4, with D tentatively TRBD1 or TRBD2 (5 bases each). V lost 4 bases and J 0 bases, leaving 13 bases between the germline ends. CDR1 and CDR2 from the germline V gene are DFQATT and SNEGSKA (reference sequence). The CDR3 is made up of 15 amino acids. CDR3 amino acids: CSANPQEVAKNIQYF. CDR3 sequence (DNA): TGCAGTGCTAACCCACAGGAGGTAGCCAAAAACATTCAGTACTTC.

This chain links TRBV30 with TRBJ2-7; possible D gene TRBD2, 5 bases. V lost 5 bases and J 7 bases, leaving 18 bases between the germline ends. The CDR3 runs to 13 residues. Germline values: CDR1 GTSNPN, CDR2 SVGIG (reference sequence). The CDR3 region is CAWVASGPREQYF. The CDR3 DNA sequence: TGTGCCTGGGTGGCCAGCGGCCCCAGGGAGCAGTACTTC.

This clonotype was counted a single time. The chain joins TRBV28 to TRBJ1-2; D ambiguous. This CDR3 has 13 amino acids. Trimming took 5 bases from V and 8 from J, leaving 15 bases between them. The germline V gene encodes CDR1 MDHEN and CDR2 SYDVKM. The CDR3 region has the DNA TGTGCCAGCAGTCTTCAAACTCAGAGGGGCTACACCTTC. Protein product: CASSLQTQRGYTF.

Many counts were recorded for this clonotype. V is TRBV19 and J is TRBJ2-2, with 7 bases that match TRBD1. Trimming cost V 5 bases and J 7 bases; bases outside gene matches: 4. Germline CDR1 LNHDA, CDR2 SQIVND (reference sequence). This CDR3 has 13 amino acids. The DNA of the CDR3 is TGTGCCAGTAGTGCGACAGGGATCGGGGAGCTGTTTTTT. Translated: CASSATGIGELFF.

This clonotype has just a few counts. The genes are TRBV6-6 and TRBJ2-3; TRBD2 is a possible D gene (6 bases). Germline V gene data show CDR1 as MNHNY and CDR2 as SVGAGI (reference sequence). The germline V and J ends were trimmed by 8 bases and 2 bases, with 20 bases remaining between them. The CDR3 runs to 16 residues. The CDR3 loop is CASVPDGGRVTDTQYF. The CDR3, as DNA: TGTGCCAGCGTACCGGACGGGGGACGGGTCACAGATACGCAGTATTTT.

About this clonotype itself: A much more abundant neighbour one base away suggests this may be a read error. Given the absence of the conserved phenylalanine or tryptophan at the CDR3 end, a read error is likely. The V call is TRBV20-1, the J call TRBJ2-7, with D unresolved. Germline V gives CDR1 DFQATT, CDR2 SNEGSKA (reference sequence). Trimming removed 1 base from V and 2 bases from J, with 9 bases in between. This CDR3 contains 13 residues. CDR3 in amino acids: CSARVKSTYEQYS. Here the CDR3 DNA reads TGCAGTGCTAGAGTAAAGTCTACCTACGAGCAGTACTCC.

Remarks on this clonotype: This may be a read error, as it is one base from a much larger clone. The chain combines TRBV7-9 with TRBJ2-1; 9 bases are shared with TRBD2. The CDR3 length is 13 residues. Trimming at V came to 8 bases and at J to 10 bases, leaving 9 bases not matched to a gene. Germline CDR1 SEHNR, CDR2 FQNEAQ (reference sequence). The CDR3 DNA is TGTGCCAGCGGGGGACTAGCCGTGACGGAGCAGTTCTTC. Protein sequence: CASGGLAVTEQFF. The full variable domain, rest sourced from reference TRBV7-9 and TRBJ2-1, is DTGVSQNPRHKITKRGQNVTFRCDPISEHNRLYWYRQTLGQGPEFLTYFQNEAQLEKSRLLSDRFSAERPKGSFSTLEIQRTEQGDSAMYLCASGGLAVTEQFFGPGTRLTVL.

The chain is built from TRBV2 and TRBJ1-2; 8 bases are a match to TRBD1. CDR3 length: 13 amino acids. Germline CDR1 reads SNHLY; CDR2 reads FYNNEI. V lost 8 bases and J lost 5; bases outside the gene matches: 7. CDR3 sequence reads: CASEGQGGYGYTF. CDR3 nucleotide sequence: TGTGCCAGCGAAGGACAGGGAGGTTATGGCTACACCTTC.

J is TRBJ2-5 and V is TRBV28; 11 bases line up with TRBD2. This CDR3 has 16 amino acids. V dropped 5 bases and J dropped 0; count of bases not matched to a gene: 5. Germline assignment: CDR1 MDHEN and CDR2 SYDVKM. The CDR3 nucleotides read TGTGCCAGCAGTAGCTCTAGCGGGAGGTACCAAGAGACCCAGTACTTC. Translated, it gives CASSSSSGRYQETQYF. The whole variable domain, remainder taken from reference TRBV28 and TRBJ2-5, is DVKVTQSSRYLVKRTGEKVFLECVQDMDHENMFWYRQDPGLGLRLIYFSYDVKMKEKGDIPEGYSVSREKKERFSLILESASTNQTSMYLCASSSSSGRYQETQYFGPGTRLLVL.

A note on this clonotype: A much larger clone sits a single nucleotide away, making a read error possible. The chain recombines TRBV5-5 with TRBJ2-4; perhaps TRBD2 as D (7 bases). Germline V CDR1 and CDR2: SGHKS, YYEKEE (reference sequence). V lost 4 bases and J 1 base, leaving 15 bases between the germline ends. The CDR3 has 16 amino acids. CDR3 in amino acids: CASSIDGGLAKNIQYF. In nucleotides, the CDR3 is TGTGCCAGCAGCATAGACGGGGGGCTCGCCAAAAACATTCAGTACTTC. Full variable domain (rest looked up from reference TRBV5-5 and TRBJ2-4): DAGVTQSPTHLIKTRGQQVTLRCSPISGHKSVSWYQQVLGQGPQFIFQYYEKEERGRGNFPDRFSARQFPNYSSELNVNALLLGDSALYLCASSIDGGLAKNIQYFGAGTRLSVL.

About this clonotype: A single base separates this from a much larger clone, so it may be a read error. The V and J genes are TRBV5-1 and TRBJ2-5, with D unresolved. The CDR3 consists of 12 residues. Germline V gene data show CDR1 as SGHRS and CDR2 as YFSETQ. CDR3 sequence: CASSGLQETRYF. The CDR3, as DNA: TGCGCCAGCAGCGGCCTCCAAGAGACCCGGTACTTC.

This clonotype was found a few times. DNA for the CDR3: TGCAGTGCTAGAGTTACACCGTACCAAGAGACCCAGTACTTC. This codes for CSARVTPYQETQYF. The chain recombines TRBV20-1 with TRBJ2-5; D unclear. The ends were cut back, 1 base at V and 0 bases at J, with 9 bases in the middle. Germline V gene sequence: CDR1 DFQATT, CDR2 SNEGSKA (reference sequence). The CDR3 spans 14 residues.

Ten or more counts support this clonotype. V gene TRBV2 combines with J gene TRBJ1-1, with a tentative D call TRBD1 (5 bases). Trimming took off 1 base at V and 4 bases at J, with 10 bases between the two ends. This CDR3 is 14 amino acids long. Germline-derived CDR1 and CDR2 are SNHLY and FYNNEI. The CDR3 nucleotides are TGTGCCAGCAGTGAAGGGCAGGGCGCCACTGAAGCTTTCTTT. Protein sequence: CASSEGQGATEAFF. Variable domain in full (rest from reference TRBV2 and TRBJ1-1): EPEVTQTPSHQVTQMGQEVILRCVPISNHLYFYWYRQILGQKVEFLVSFYNNEISEKSEIFDDQFSVERPDGSNFTLKIRSTKLEDSAMYFCASSEGQGATEAFFGQGTRLTVV.

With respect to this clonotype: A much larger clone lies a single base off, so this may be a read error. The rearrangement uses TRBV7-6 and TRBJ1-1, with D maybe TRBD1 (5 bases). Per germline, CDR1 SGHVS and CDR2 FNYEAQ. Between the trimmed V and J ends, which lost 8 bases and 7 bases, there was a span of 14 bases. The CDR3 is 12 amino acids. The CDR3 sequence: CASGQMGDEAFF. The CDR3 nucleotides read TGTGCCAGCGGCCAAATGGGGGATGAAGCTTTCTTT.

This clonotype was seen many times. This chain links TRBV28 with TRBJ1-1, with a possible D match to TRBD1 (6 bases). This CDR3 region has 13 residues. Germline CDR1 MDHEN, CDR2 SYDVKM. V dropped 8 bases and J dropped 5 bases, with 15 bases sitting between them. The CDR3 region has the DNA TGTGCCAGCGAAGAGGACAGCGAAACTGAAGCTTTCTTT. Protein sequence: CASEEDSETEAFF.

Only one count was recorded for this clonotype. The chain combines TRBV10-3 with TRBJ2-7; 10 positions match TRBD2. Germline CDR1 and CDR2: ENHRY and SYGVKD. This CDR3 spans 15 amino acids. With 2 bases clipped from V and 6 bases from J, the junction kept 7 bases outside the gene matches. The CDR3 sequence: CAISEPSGGAPEQYF. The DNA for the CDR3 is TGTGCCATCAGTGAGCCCAGCGGGGGGGCCCCCGAGCAGTACTTC.

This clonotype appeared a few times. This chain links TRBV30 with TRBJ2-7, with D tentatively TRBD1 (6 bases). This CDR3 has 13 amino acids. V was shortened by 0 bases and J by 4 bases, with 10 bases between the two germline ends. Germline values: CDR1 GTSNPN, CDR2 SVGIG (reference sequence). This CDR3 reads CAWSVGTNYEQYF. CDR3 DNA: TGTGCCTGGAGTGTTGGGACAAATTACGAGCAGTACTTC.

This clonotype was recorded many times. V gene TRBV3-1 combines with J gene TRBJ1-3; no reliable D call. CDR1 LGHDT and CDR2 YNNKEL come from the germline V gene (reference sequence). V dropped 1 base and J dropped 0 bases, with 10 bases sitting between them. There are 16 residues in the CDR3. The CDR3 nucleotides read TGTGCCAGCAGCCAAGTACTTTGGGGCTCTGGAAACACCATATATTTT. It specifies CASSQVLWGSGNTIYF.

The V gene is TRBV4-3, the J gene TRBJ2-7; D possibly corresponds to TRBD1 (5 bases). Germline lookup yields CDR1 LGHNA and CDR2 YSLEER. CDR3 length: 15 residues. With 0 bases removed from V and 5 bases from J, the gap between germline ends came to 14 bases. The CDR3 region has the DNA TGCGCCAGCAGCCAAGATATCCAGGGTAGGGACGAGCAGTACTTC. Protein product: CASSQDIQGRDEQYF.

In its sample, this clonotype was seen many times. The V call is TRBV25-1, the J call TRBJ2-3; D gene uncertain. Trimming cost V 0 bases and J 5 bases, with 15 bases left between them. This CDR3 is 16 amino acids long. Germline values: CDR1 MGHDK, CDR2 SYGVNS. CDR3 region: CASSEYPQAPRDTQYF. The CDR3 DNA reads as TGTGCCAGCAGTGAATACCCCCAGGCTCCCCGAGATACGCAGTATTTT.

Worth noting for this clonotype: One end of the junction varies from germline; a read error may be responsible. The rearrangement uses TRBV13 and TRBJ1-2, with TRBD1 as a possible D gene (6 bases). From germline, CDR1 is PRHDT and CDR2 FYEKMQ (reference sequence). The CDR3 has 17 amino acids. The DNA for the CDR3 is TGTGCCCGCAGCCAACGGGGGCCCGCCTTGGGGGCAGATGGCTCCCCCTTC. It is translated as CARSQRGPALGADGSPF.

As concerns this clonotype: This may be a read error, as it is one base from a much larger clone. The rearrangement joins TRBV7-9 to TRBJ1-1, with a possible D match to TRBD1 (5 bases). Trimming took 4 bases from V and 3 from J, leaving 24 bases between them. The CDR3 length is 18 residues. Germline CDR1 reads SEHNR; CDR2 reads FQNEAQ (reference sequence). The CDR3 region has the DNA TGTGCCAGCAGCTCACGCGGACTGGGGGATCTTGGGTACACTGAAGCTTTCTTT. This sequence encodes CASSSRGLGDLGYTEAFF.

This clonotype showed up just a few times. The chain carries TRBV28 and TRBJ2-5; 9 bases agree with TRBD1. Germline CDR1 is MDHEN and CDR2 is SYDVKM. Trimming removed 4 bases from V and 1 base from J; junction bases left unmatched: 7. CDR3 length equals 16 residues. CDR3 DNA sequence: TGTGCCAGCAGTTCCGGGACAGGGACCCTCCAAGAGACCCAGTACTTC. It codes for CASSSGTGTLQETQYF.

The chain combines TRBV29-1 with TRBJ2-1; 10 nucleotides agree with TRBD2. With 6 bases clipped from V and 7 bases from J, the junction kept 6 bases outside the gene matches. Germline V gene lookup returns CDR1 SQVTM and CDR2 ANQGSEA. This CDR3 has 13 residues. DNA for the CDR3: TGCAGCGTCTGTCTAGCGGGAGCTAATGAGCAGTTCTTC. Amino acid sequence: CSVCLAGANEQFF.

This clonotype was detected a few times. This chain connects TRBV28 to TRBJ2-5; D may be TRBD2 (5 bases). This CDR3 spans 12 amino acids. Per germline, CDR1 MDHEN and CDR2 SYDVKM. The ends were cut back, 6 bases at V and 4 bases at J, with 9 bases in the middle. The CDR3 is CASRGEGETQYF. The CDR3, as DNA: TGTGCCAGCAGGGGAGAGGGAGAGACCCAGTACTTC.

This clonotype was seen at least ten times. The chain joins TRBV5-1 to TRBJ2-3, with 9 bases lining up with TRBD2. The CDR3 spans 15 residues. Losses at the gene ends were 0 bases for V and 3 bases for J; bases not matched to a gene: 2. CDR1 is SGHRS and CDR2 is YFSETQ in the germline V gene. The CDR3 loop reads CASSLATSGTDTQYF. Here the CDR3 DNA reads TGCGCCAGCAGCTTGGCGACTAGCGGAACAGATACGCAGTATTTT. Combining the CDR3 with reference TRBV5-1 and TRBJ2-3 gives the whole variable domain KAGVTQTPRYLIKTRGQQVTLSCSPISGHRSVSWYQQTPGQGLQFLFEYFSETQRNKGNFPGRFSGRQFSNSRSEMNVSTLELGDSALYLCASSLATSGTDTQYFGPGTRLTVL.